Below are 14 T cell receptor beta chains sequenced from a single sample in a study of T cell responses to AZD1222 COVID-19 vaccine. TCRdb's table, derived via immunoSEQ multiplex PCR, lists solely in-frame clones and lacks some. Counted here are approximately 160,000 clones, approximately 89% occurring once; the ten biggest clones make up under 2.5%. Sequencing was performed on peripheral blood, taken on day 0 of AZD1222 vaccination. The receptors originated from an adult in good health.

The chain joins TRBV5-4 to TRBJ1-1; 7 bases are a match to TRBD1. In germline, CDR1 is SGHNT, CDR2 YYREEE (reference sequence). This CDR3 region has 15 residues. The V and J ends lost 3 bases and 1 base, in that order; junction bases with no gene match: 6. The CDR3, as DNA: TGTGCCAGCAGCTCTGGACAGGTCGCGAACACTGAAGCTTTCTTT. Residues: CASSSGQVANTEAFF. Together with reference TRBV5-4 and TRBJ1-1, the CDR3 gives the full variable domain: ETGVTQSPTHLIKTRGQQVTLRCSSQSGHNTVSWYQQALGQGPQFIFQYYREEENGRGNFPPRFSGLQFPNYSSELNVNALELDDSALYLCASSSGQVANTEAFFGQGTRLTVV.

The chain recombines TRBV6-5 with TRBJ1-3, with 7 bases that match TRBD1. Germline V CDR1 and CDR2: MNHEY, SVGAGI. This CDR3 comprises 16 residues. V was clipped by 0 bases and J by 4 bases; unmatched bases: 6. CDR3 nucleotides: TGTGCCAGCAGTTACTCGGTCAGGGGGTACGGAAACACCATATATTTT. It specifies CASSYSVRGYGNTIYF.

The rearrangement uses TRBV4-3 and TRBJ2-2; either TRBD1 or TRBD2 may fit D (5 bases each). V was trimmed by 4 bases and J by 6 bases, leaving 9 bases between them. This CDR3 is 13 amino acids long. CDR1 is LGHNA and CDR2 is YSLEER in the germline V gene. This chain's CDR3 is CASSPGTPGELFF. DNA for the CDR3: TGCGCCAGCAGCCCCGGGACCCCCGGGGAGCTGTTTTTT.

The CDR3 bases are TGTGCCAGCACCAGAGGACTGTCGGGAGGGGCTTTCTTT. Protein sequence: CASTRGLSGGAFF. The chain carries TRBV12-3 or TRBV12-4 and TRBJ1-1; no firm D call. V shed 7 bases and J shed 11 bases, with 20 bases lying between them. The CDR3 has 13 amino acids.

The chain carries TRBV28 and TRBJ1-4, with D maybe TRBD1 (5 bases). V dropped 3 bases and J dropped 8 bases, with 13 bases sitting between them. The CDR3 sequence is 14 residues long. In germline, CDR1 is MDHEN, CDR2 SYDVKM. CDR3 coding DNA: TGTGCCAGCAGTTTGGGAGGAAGGGGAGAAAAACTGTTTTTT. Its translation: CASSLGGRGEKLFF.

The sample holds a few counts of this clone. The chain uses TRBV19 and TRBJ1-5, with unresolved D. V was clipped by 4 bases and J by 4 bases, with 5 bases between them. Germline values: CDR1 LNHDA, CDR2 SQIVND (reference sequence). The CDR3 consists of 12 residues. The CDR3 DNA reads as TGTGCCAGTAGTAATAGAAATCAGCCCCAGCATTTT. Its translation: CASSNRNQPQHF.

This clone was seen a few times. The chain is built from TRBV14 and TRBJ1-2; no clear D gene. V was pared by 0 bases and J by 8 bases, with 13 bases between. The germline V gene has CDR1 SGHDN and CDR2 FVKESK. CDR3 length: 14 amino acids. The CDR3: CASSQDLEAGGYTF. In DNA form, the CDR3 reads TGTGCCAGCAGCCAAGATCTTGAAGCCGGCGGCTACACCTTC.

This chain joins TRBV3-1 (or the pseudogene TRBV3-2) and TRBJ1-2, with 10 bases lining up with TRBD1. Looked up from germline, CDR1 is LGHDT and CDR2 is YNNKEL (reference sequence). Trimming took 0 bases from V and 8 from J; bases not matched to a gene: 9. The CDR3 spans 16 residues. The CDR3 coding sequence is TGTGCCAGCAGCCAAGAGGGGGGACAGGGGCGTATCGGCTACACCTTC. It encodes CASSQEGGQGRIGYTF.

For the CDR3, the DNA is TGTGCCAGCAGCCCAGGGGTCGAGCCGGGACGTACGCAGTATTTT. As protein: CASSPGVEPGRTQYF. The gene calls are TRBV5-4 and TRBJ2-3; the D gene is possibly TRBD1 (6 bases). The length of the CDR3 is 15 residues. Germline V CDR1 and CDR2: SGHNT, YYREEE (reference sequence). V was trimmed by 4 bases and J by 8 bases, leaving 20 bases between them. Drawing the rest from reference TRBV5-4 and TRBJ2-3, the complete variable domain is ETGVTQSPTHLIKTRGQQVTLRCSSQSGHNTVSWYQQALGQGPQFIFQYYREEENGRGNFPPRFSGLQFPNYSSELNVNALELDDSALYLCASSPGVEPGRTQYFGPGTRLTVL.

This chain joins TRBV24-1 and TRBJ1-2; D is perhaps TRBD1 (5 bases). This CDR3 contains 14 residues. V lost 6 bases and J lost 10, with 20 bases in between. Germline CDR1 and CDR2: KGHDR and SFDVKD. CDR3 loop: CATSLGAQGNHYTF. Written as DNA, the CDR3 is TGTGCCACCAGTTTGGGCGCTCAGGGTAATCACTACACCTTC.

V and J are TRBV9 and TRBJ1-2; tentatively, D is TRBD1 (6 bases). In germline, CDR1 is SGDLS, CDR2 YYNGEE. The V end lost 8 bases, the J end lost 8 bases, and 16 bases lay between the germline ends. The CDR3 is made up of 12 amino acids. Written as DNA, the CDR3 is TGTGCCAGTATGGCCAGGGGAGAAGGCTACACCTTC. Amino acid sequence: CASMARGEGYTF.

This clone was detected once. The CDR3 DNA reads as TGCGCCAGCAGCCAAGAGGCAGGGTGGGAGCAGTACTTC. Its protein product is CASSQEAGWEQYF. This rearrangement joins TRBV4-1 to TRBJ2-7; TRBD1 might be the D (5 bases). CDR1 MGHRA and CDR2 YSYEKL come from the germline V gene. V shed 0 bases and J shed 7 bases, with 10 bases lying between them. The CDR3 contains 13 residues.

The V and J genes are TRBV25-1 and TRBJ1-1; 8 bases map to TRBD1. CDR3 length: 15 residues. In germline, CDR1 is MGHDK, CDR2 SYGVNS. With V trimmed by 4 bases and J by 3 bases, 7 bases remained unmatched. The CDR3 is CASSASTGVYTEAFF. The CDR3 region has the DNA TGTGCCAGCAGTGCATCGACAGGGGTGTACACTGAAGCTTTCTTT.

V usage is TRBV7-2 and J usage is TRBJ2-7, with unresolved D. Germline CDR1 SGHTA, CDR2 FQGNSA. The V end lost 1 base, the J end lost 9 bases, and 22 bases lay between the germline ends. This CDR3 comprises 16 residues. This CDR3 is CASSLGFETLSGRQYF. The CDR3 nucleotides are TGTGCCAGCAGCTTAGGTTTTGAGACTTTAAGTGGCCGGCAGTACTTC.